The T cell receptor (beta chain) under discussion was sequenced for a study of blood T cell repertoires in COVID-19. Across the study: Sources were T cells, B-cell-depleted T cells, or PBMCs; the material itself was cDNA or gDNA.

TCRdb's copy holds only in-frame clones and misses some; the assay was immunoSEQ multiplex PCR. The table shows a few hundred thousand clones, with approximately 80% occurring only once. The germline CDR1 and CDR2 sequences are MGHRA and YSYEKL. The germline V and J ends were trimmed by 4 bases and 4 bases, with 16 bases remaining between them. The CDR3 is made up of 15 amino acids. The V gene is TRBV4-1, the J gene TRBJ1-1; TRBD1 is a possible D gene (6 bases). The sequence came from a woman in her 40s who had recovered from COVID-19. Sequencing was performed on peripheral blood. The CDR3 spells CASSRDTGMGTEAFF. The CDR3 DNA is TGCGCCAGCAGCCGAGATACAGGGATGGGCACTGAAGCTTTCTTT.